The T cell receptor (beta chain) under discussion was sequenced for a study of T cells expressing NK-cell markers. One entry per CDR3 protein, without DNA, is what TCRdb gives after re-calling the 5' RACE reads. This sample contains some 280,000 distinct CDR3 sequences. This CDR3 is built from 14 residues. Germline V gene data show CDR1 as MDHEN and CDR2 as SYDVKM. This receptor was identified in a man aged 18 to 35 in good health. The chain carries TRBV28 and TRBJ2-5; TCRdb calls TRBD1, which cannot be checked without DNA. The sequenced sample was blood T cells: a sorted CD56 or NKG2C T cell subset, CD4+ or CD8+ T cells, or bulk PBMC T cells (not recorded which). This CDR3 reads CASSLPGGKETQYF.